Listed below are T cell receptor beta chains from one sample, sequenced in a study of tumor-infiltrating lymphocytes in primary liver carcinoma. A single record per CDR3 protein comes from TCRdb applying MiXCR to the multiplex PCR reads. The sample lists about 200,000 distinct CDR3 sequences, roughly 80% occurring once. The sequencing sample was made of tumor tissue from primary liver carcinoma. The receptors derive from a man aged 35-49 years with primary liver carcinoma and hepatitis B virus infection. Each CDR3 is given with its conserved first and last residue. The D gene is left open where the match is weak. Rows may omit the clone size; those that give it use once, few, many or a size class.

TRBV4-2,NA,TRBJ1-2,TRBD1,CASSQVGTGGAGKGHTF,TGTGCCAGCAGCCAAGTAGGGACAGGGGGCGCAGGGAAGGGCCACACCTTC
TRBV5-1,once,TRBJ2-4,TRBD2,CANMEAGAKNIQYF,TGCGCCAACATGGAAGCGGGAGCTAAAAACATTCAGTACTTC
TRBV6-5,NA,TRBJ1-6,NA,CDSRPKPNSPLHF,TGTGACAGCAGACCTAAGCCGAATTCACCCCTCCACTTT
TRBV5-5,NA,TRBJ2-1,NA,CASRLGLGTVNGQFF,TGTGCCAGCAGGTTGGGTCTAGGTACGGTCAATGGGCAGTTCTTC
TRBV12-3/TRBV12-4,once,TRBJ2-7,TRBD1,CASKDRGVSAYEQYF,TGTGCCAGCAAAGACAGGGGAGTGAGCGCCTACGAGCAGTACTTC
TRBV5-1,many,TRBJ1-2,NA,CASSLETTTNYGYTF,TGCGCCAGCAGCTTGGAAACAACAACTAACTATGGCTACACCTTC
TRBV6-1,NA,TRBJ1-2,NA,CASSEPLGEGRGYTF,TGTGCCAGCAGTGAACCCTTAGGAGAGGGACGCGGCTACACCTTC
TRBV29-1,NA,TRBJ2-7,NA,CSAGSRGSSYEQYF,TGCAGCGCAGGGAGTCGAGGGAGCTCCTACGAGCAGTACTTC
TRBV11-2,NA,TRBJ2-3,TRBD2,CASSLNLVAGGDADTQYF,TGTGCCAGCAGCTTAAATCTCGTAGCGGGAGGTGATGCGGATACGCAGTATTTT
TRBV5-1,NA,TRBJ2-1,NA,CASSPWGVEQFF,TGCGCCAGCAGCCCATGGGGAGTTGAGCAGTTCTTC
TRBV29-1,once,TRBJ2-3,NA,CSVEGEAGFTDTQCF,TGCAGCGTTGAGGGCGAGGCCGGCTTCACAGATACGCAGTGTTTT
TRBV6-5,NA,TRBJ2-3,TRBD2,CVSDPGLAGTDTQYF,TGTGTCAGTGACCCAGGACTAGCGGGAACAGATACGCAGTATTTT
TRBV29-1,few,TRBJ2-1,NA,CSVGLTGGFYNEQFF,TGCAGTGTTGGACTAACAGGAGGGTTCTACAATGAGCAGTTCTTC
TRBV4-3,NA,TRBJ1-6,NA,CASSQNPRAGYNSPLHF,TGCGCCAGCAGCCAAAATCCTCGAGCAGGCTATAATTCACCCCTCCACTTT
TRBV6-4,many,TRBJ1-1,NA,CASSQAFDTEAFF,TGTGCCAGCTCACAAGCGTTCGACACTGAAGCTTTCTTT
TRBV7-9,NA,TRBJ1-1,NA,CARSSQQGSHEAFF,TGTGCCAGAAGCTCTCAACAGGGCTCCCATGAAGCTTTCTTT
TRBV29-1,NA,TRBJ2-2,TRBD2,CSVVPAGGYTGELFF,TGCAGCGTTGTACCAGCGGGAGGTTACACCGGAGAGCTGTTTTTT
TRBV6-2/TRBV6-3,NA,TRBJ2-1,NA,CASSCRDEQFF,TGTGCCAGCAGTTGTAGGGATGAACAGTTCTTC
TRBV11-2,NA,TRBJ2-3,NA,CAISLNGQGDTQYF,TGTGCCATCAGCTTAAACGGACAAGGGGATACACAGTATTTT
TRBV5-1,NA,TRBJ2-2,NA,CANSLSPSTDTGELFF,TGCGCCAATAGCTTGAGTCCTAGCACGGACACCGGGGAGCTGTTTTTT
TRBV11-2,NA,TRBJ2-7,NA,CASISNRNSHEQYF,TGTGCCAGCATCTCTAACAGGAACTCACACGAGCAGTACTTC
TRBV11-1,NA,TRBJ2-7,NA,CASILGPGESSYEQYF,TGTGCCAGCATCTTAGGGCCGGGTGAAAGCTCCTACGAGCAGTATTTC
TRBV5-4,NA,TRBJ2-2,NA,CASSRKTACIGELFF,TGTGCCAGCAGCCGAAAGACGGCCTGCATCGGGGAGCTGTTTTTT
TRBV6-1,once,TRBJ2-3,NA,CASSEGLGTDTEYF,TGTGCTAGCAGTGAAGGACTAGGGACAGATACGGAGTATTTT
TRBV11-2,NA,TRBJ2-7,NA,CASSLTRGSYEQYF,TGTGCCAGCAGCTTAACAAGGGGTTCCTACGAGCAGTACTTC
TRBV29-1,NA,TRBJ2-7,NA,CSVEGTSRTLWEQYF,TGCAGCGTGGAAGGGACAAGCAGGACCCTTTGGGAGCAGTACTTC
TRBV6-5,NA,TRBJ1-1,NA,CATSSSLNTEAFF,TGTGCCACCAGTTCCTCATTAAACACTGAAGCTTTCTTT
TRBV29-1,NA,TRBJ2-4,NA,CSVINGRAIQYF,TGCAGCGTAATTAACGGGCGGGCCATTCAGTACTTC
TRBV6-1,NA,TRBJ2-7,NA,CASSERLGTDGYEQYF,TGTGCCAGCAGTGAAAGGTTGGGGACGGACGGGTATGAGCAGTACTTC
TRBV12-3/TRBV12-4,NA,TRBJ2-7,NA,CASTLVAGLGLYEQYF,TGTGCCAGCACTTTAGTCGCGGGCCTCGGTCTCTACGAGCAGTACTTT
TRBV29-1,NA,TRBJ2-7,TRBD2,CTVRTSGRSHEQYF,TGCACCGTCAGGACTAGCGGGAGGAGCCACGAGCAGTATTTC
TRBV11-1,NA,TRBJ2-1,TRBD1,CTSRGKRSYGQFF,TGTACCAGCAGGGGGAAGCGATCCTACGGGCAGTTCTTC
TRBV11-2,NA,TRBJ2-4,NA,CANTTSAVAKNIHNF,TGTGCCAACACCACTTCGGCGGTAGCCAAAAACATTCACAACTTC
TRBV29-1,once,TRBJ1-1,NA,CSVLDTEPFF,TGCAGCGTACTTGACACCGAGCCTTTCTTT
TRBV11-2,once,TRBJ2-3,NA,CASSRRSTGNTDARYF,TGTGCCAGCAGCAGAAGAAGTACAGGGAACACAGATGCGCGGTATTTC
TRBV29-1,NA,TRBJ2-2,TRBD2,CSFEAGTSGIIGELFF,TGCAGCTTTGAAGCCGGGACTAGCGGGATAATCGGGGAGTTGTTTTTT
TRBV7-7,few,TRBJ2-2,NA,CASSLEPGEGELFF,TGTGCCAGCAGCTTAGAACCAGGGGAAGGGGAGCTGTTTTTT
TRBV6-1,NA,TRBJ2-1,NA,CASSDRLEAGNEQFF,TGTGCCAGTAGTGACCGACTAGAGGCGGGGAATGAGCAGTTCTTC
TRBV6-1,NA,TRBJ2-1,TRBD2,CASSTETSGQWEQFF,TGTGCCAGTAGTACCGAGACTAGCGGCCAATGGGAGCAGTTCTTC
TRBV7-3,many,TRBJ2-7,TRBD2,CASSPASGRAYEQYF,TGTGCCAGCAGTCCCGCTAGCGGGAGGGCCTACGAGCAGTACTTC
TRBV11-1,NA,TRBJ2-6,NA,CASSWSSGANVPAF,TGTGCCAGCAGCTGGAGCTCTGGGGCCAACGTCCCGGCTTTC
TRBV5-4,NA,TRBJ1-2,NA,CASNSAGTWNYGYTF,TGTGCCAGCAACTCGGCCGGGACTTGGAACTATGGCTACACCTTC
TRBV11-3,NA,TRBJ2-3,NA,CASSLDTGNITDTHYF,TGTGCCAGCAGCTTAGACACCGGGAATATAACAGATACGCACTATTTT
TRBV5-6,NA,TRBJ1-5,NA,CASSLLDQSQHF,TGTGCCAGCAGCTTGTTGGATCAGTCCCAGCATTTT
TRBV12-3/TRBV12-4,once,TRBJ1-1,NA,CASGSSRLTEAFF,TGTGCCAGCGGCTCTTCAAGGTTGACTGAAGCTTTCTTT
TRBV6-1,NA,TRBJ1-4,NA,CANSAFLFGAALTDNEKLFF,TGTGCCAACAGTGCGTTTCTTTTCGGGGCAGCACTTACTGATAATGAAAAACTGTTTTTT
TRBV29-1,NA,TRBJ2-1,NA,CSVRYVLMQFF,TGCAGCGTGAGATACGTACTGATGCAATTCTTC
TRBV4-3,NA,TRBJ2-3,TRBD2,CASRQGQAGVVDTQYF,TGCGCCAGCAGGCAGGGACAAGCGGGAGTGGTGGATACGCAGTATTTT
TRBV5-1,NA,TRBJ1-4,NA,CASSRDRPTDEKLFF,TGCGCCAGCAGTCGCGACAGACCGACTGATGAGAAACTGTTTTTT
TRBV4-1,NA,TRBJ1-6,NA,CASGQDRRRTLHF,TGCGCCAGCGGCCAAGATCGACGGAGAACCCTCCACTTT
TRBV29-1,NA,TRBJ2-5,NA,CSVSPGQGMNSQYF,TGCAGCGTAAGCCCAGGACAAGGAATGAATAGCCAGTACTTC
TRBV24-1,NA,TRBJ2-3,TRBD2,CATNGRGTTSTDTQYF,TGTGCCACCAATGGGAGGGGAACGACTAGCACAGATACGCAGTATTTC